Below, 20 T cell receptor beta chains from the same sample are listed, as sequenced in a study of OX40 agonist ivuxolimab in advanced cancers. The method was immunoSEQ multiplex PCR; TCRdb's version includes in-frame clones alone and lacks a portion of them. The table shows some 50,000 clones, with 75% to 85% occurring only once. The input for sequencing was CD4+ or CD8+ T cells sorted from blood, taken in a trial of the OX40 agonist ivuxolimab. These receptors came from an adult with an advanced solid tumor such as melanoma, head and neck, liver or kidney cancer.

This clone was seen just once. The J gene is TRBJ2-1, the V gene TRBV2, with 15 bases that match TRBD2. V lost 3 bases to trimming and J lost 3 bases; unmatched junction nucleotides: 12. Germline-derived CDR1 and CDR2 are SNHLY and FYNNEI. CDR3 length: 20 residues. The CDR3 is CASSDWAGLAGGLSYNEQFF. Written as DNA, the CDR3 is TGTGCCAGCAGTGATTGGGCGGGACTAGCGGGAGGCTTAAGCTACAATGAGCAGTTCTTC.

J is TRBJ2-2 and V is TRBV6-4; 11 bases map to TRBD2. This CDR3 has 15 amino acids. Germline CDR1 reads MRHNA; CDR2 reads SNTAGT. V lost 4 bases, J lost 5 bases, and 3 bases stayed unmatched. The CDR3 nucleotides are TGTGCCAGCAGTGTTCTAGCGGGAGGAACCGGGGAGCTGTTTTTT. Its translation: CASSVLAGGTGELFF.

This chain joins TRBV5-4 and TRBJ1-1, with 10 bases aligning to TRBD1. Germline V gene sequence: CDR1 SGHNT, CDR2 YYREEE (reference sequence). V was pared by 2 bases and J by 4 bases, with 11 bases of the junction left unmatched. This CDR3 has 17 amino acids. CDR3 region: CASSFPDRGREGTEAFF. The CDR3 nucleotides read TGTGCCAGCAGCTTCCCTGACAGGGGGCGCGAAGGCACTGAAGCTTTCTTT.

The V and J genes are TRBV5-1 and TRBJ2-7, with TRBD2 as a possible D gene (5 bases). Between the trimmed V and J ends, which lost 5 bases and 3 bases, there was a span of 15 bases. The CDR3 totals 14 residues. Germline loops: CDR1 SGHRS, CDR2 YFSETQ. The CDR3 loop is CASSIGSIGYEQYF. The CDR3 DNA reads TGCGCCAGCAGTATAGGGAGTATAGGCTACGAGCAGTACTTC.

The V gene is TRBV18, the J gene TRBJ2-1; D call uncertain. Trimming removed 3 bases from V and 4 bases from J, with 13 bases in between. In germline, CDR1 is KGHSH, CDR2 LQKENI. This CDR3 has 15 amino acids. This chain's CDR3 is CASSPDRKRYNEQFF. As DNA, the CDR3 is TGTGCCAGCTCACCGGACCGGAAAAGATACAATGAGCAGTTCTTC.

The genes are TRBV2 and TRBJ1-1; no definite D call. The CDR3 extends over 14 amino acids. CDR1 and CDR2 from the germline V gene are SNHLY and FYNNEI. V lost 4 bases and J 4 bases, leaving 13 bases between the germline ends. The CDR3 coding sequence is TGTGCCAGCAGTGGAGACGGTAGAGGCACTGAAGCTTTCTTT. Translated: CASSGDGRGTEAFF.

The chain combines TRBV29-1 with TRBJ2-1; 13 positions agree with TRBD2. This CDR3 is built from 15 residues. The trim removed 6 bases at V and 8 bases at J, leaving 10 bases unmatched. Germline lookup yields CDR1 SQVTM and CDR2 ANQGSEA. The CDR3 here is CSVARTSGRGDEQFF. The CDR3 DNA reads TGCAGCGTGGCCCGGACTAGCGGGAGAGGAGATGAGCAGTTCTTC.

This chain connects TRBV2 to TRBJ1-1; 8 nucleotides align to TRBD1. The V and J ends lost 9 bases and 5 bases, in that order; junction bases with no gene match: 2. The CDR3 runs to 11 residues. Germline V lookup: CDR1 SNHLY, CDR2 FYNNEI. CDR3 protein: CARRQGTEAFF. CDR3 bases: TGTGCCAGAAGACAGGGGACTGAAGCTTTCTTT.

The CDR3 here is CASSQDRGRVGYTF. For the CDR3, the DNA is TGTGCCAGCTCACAAGACAGGGGGCGCGTTGGCTACACCTTC. The V and J genes are TRBV18 and TRBJ1-2; 10 bases agree with TRBD1. The CDR3 covers 14 residues. From germline, CDR1 is KGHSH and CDR2 LQKENI. Trimming took 4 bases from V and 7 from J; bases not matched to a gene: 6.

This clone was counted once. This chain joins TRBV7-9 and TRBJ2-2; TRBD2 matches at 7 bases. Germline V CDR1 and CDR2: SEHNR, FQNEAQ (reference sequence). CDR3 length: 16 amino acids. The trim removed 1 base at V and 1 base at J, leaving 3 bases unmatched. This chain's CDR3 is CASSLGTGGNTGELFF. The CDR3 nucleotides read TGTGCCAGCAGCTTAGGAACGGGAGGGAACACCGGGGAGCTGTTTTTT.

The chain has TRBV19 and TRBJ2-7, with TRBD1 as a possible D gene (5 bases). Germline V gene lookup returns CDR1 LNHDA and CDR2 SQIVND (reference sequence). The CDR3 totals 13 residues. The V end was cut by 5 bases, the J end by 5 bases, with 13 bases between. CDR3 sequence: CASSPRVSHEQYF. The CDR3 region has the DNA TGTGCCAGTAGTCCCAGGGTTAGTCACGAGCAGTACTTC.

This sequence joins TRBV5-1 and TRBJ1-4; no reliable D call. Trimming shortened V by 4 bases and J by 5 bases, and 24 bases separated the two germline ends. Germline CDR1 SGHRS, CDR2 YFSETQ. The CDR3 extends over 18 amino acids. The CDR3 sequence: CASSLGGETSIGNEKLFF. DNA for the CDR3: TGCGCCAGCAGCCTTGGCGGAGAGACCTCCATTGGGAATGAAAAACTGTTTTTT.

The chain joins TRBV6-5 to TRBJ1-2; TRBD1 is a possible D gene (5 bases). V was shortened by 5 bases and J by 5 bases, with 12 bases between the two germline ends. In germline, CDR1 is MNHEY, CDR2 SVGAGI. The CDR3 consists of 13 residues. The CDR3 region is CASSEVWGYGYTF. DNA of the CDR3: TGTGCCAGCAGTGAAGTTTGGGGGTATGGCTACACCTTC.

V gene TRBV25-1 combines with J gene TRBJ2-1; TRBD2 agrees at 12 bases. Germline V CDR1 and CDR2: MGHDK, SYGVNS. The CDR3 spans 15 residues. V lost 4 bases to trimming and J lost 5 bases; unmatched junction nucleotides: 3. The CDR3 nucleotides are TGTGCCAGCAGTGCCCTAGCGGGAGGGGACAATGAGCAGTTCTTC. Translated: CASSALAGGDNEQFF.

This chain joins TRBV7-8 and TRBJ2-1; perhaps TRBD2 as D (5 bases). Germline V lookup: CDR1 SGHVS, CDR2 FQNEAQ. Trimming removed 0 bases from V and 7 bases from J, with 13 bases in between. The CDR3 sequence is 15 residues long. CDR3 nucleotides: TGTGCCAGCAGCTTAGCTGTTGAAGTAGCGAATGAGCAGTTCTTC. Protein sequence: CASSLAVEVANEQFF. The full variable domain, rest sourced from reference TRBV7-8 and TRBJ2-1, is GAGVSQSPRYKVAKRGQDVALRCDPISGHVSLFWYQQALGQGPEFLTYFQNEAQLDKSGLPSDRFFAERPEGSVSTLKIQRTQQEDSAVYLCASSLAVEVANEQFFGPGTRLTVL.

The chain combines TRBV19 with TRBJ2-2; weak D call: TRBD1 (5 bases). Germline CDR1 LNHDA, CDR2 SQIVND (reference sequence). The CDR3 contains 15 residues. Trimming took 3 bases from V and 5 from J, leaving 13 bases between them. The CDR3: CASSMAGLRTGELFF. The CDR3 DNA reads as TGTGCCAGTAGTATGGCAGGGTTGAGAACCGGGGAGCTGTTTTTT. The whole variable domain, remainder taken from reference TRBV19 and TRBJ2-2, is DGGITQSPKYLFRKEGQNVTLSCEQNLNHDAMYWYRQDPGQGLRLIYYSQIVNDFQKGDIAEGYSVSREKKESFPLTVTSAQKNPTAFYLCASSMAGLRTGELFFGEGSRLTVL.

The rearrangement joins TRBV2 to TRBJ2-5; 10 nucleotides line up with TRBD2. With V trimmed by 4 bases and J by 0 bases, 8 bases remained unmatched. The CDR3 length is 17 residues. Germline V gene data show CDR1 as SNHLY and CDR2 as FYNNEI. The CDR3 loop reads CASSAGLARPYQETQYF. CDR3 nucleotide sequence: TGTGCCAGCAGTGCGGGACTAGCGAGACCTTACCAAGAGACCCAGTACTTC. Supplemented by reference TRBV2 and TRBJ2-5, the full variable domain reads EPEVTQTPSHQVTQMGQEVILRCVPISNHLYFYWYRQILGQKVEFLVSFYNNEISEKSEIFDDQFSVERPDGSNFTLKIRSTKLEDSAMYFCASSAGLARPYQETQYFGPGTRLLVL.

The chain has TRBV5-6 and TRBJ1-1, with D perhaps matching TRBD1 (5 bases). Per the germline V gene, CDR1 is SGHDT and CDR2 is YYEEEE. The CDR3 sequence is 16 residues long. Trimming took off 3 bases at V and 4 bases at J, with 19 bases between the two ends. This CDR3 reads CASSWGLEGFGTEAFF. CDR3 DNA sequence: TGTGCCAGCAGCTGGGGCTTGGAGGGCTTCGGCACTGAAGCTTTCTTT.

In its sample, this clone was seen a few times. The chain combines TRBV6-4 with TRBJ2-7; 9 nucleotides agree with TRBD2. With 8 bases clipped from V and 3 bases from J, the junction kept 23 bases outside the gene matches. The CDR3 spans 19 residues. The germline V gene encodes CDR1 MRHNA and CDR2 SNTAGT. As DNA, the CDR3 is TGTGCCAGCCGTGGGGGAAAAGTTTCGAGACTAGCGGTACTCTACGAGCAGTACTTC. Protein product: CASRGGKVSRLAVLYEQYF.

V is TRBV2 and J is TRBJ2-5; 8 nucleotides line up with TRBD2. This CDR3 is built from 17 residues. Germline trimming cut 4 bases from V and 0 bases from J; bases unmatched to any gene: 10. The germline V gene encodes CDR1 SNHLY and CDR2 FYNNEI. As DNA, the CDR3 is TGTGCCAGCAGTGCCGGTGGATTAGCGGGATACCAAGAGACCCAGTACTTC. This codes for CASSAGGLAGYQETQYF.